The following is a TCR beta chain sequence with its context. The target antigen is unknown. The CDR3 extends over 14 amino acids. CDR1 is MNHEY, CDR2 SVGEGT, per germline. V was clipped by 7 bases and J by 0 bases, with 11 bases between them. The sample is drawn from a study of blood T cells in healthy people across ages. General observations from the study: Bulk PBMC profiling left naive and antigen-experienced comparisons inconclusive.

PCR was performed a second time for about 7 to 11 cycles using a sample-barcoded 5' primer and a J-beta primer mix. With 12 random nucleotides, a template-switch adaptor tagged each individual cDNA molecule. TCRdb analysed the 5' RACE reads with MiXCR anew, one entry per CDR3 protein. The top ten hold 2.1% of the sample, which has about 1.8 million distinct CDR3 sequences, 40% to 55% seen once. The genes are TRBV6-2 or TRBV6-3 and TRBJ2-3, with unresolved D. This receptor was obtained from a woman aged 40 to 50 in good health. Input material: blood. The CDR3 DNA reads as TGTGCCAGCACCCGGGCAACTAGCACAGATACGCAGTATTTT. Translated: CASTRATSTDTQYF.